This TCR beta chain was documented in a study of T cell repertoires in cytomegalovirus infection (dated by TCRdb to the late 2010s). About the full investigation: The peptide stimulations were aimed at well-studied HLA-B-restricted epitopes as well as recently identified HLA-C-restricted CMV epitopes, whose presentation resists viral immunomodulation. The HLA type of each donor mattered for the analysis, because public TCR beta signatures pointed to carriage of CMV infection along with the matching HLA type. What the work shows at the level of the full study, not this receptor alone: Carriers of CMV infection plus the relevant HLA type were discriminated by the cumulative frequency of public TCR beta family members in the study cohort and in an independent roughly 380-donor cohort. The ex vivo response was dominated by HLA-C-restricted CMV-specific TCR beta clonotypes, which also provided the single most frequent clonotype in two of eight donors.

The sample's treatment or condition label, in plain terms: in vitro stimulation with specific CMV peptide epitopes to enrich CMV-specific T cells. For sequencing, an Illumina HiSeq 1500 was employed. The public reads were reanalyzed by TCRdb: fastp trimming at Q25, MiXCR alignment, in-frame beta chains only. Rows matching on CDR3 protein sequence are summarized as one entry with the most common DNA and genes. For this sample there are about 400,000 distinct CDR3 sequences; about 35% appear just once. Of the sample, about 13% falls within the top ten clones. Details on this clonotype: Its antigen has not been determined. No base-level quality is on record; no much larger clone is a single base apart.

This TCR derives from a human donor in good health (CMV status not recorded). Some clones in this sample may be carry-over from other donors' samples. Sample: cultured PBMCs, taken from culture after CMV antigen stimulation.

The DNA sequence is given as TGTGCCAGCAGTGTTCTGTCTAGCGGGAGCCACGAGCAGTACTTC. This sequence encodes CASSVLSSGSHEQYF. Recombination linked TRBV2 to TRBJ2-7; 10 bases in between match TRBD2. The germline V gene yields SNHLY for CDR1 and FYNNEI for CDR2. Unmatched junction bases come to 8, with V trimmed by 4 bases and J by 5 bases. The CDR3 starts with the cysteine, ends with the phenylalanine, and has 15 residues. Left in the record is the CDR3 DNA by itself, 45 bases read in frame from the first base.